The 27 T cell receptor beta chains reported below all come from one sample, sequenced in a study of blood T cell repertoires in COVID-19. The protocol was immunoSEQ multiplex PCR, while the TCRdb copy is restricted to in-frame clones and leaves out a portion. The sample holds fewer than 120,000 clones, around 79% seen once. The sample comprised peripheral blood. The source of these receptors is a woman aged 80 or over with active or convalescent COVID-19.

This clone was recorded many times. The V and J genes are TRBV27 and TRBJ1-1, with 11 bases identical to TRBD1. Trimming took 6 bases from V and 3 from J; bases not matched to a gene: 6. Germline loops: CDR1 MNHEY, CDR2 SMNVEV (reference sequence). The CDR3 is made up of 15 amino acids. This chain's CDR3 is CASRKLGQGDTEAFF. The CDR3 region has the DNA TGTGCCAGCAGGAAACTGGGACAGGGGGACACTGAAGCTTTCTTT.

This chain joins TRBV5-1 and TRBJ1-6, with TRBD1 as a possible D gene (5 bases). Trimming pared 0 bases from V and 10 bases from J, leaving 17 bases between. There are 16 residues in the CDR3. Germline lookup yields CDR1 SGHRS and CDR2 YFSETQ. DNA of the CDR3: TGCGCCAGCAGCTTGGTGGGGCCGGAGGGGAACTCACCCCTCCACTTT. This translates into CASSLVGPEGNSPLHF.

The chain carries TRBV2 and TRBJ2-2; 11 bases map to TRBD2. Germline V gene data show CDR1 as SNHLY and CDR2 as FYNNEI. CDR3 length: 15 amino acids. V was pared by 5 bases and J by 6 bases, with 5 bases of the junction left unmatched. The CDR3 nucleotides read TGTGCCAGCAGTCCCACTAGCGGGAGAGCCGGGGAGCTGTTTTTT. This translates into CASSPTSGRAGELFF.

The genes are TRBV6-5 and TRBJ1-2; D is possibly TRBD1 (6 bases). The germline V gene has CDR1 MNHEY and CDR2 SVGAGI. Trimming stripped 6 bases from V and 5 bases from J, with 16 bases between. This CDR3 comprises 14 residues. This CDR3 is CASSQTRDTYGYTF. The CDR3 DNA follows: TGTGCCAGCAGCCAGACCCGGGACACGTATGGCTACACCTTC.

The chain recombines TRBV6-5 with TRBJ1-1; D is unclear. The germline V and J ends were trimmed by 6 bases and 5 bases, with 19 bases remaining between them. This CDR3 region has 15 residues. CDR1 is MNHEY and CDR2 is SVGAGI in the germline V gene. The CDR3 DNA is TGTGCCAGCAGGGATACCTTTGGGTCGCGGACTGAAGCTTTCTTT. Protein: CASRDTFGSRTEAFF.

In its sample, this clone was seen a few times. The V call is TRBV6-2 or TRBV6-3, the J call TRBJ2-6; tentative D call: TRBD1 (6 bases). Trimming removed 2 bases at V and 0 bases at J, with 14 bases between. The CDR3 extends over 18 amino acids. Germline V gene data show CDR1 as MNHEY and CDR2 as SVGEGT. Here the CDR3 DNA reads TGTGCCAGCAGTTACGCTTGGGGGCGGCCCTCTGGGGCCAACGTCCTGACTTTC. Translating gives CASSYAWGRPSGANVLTF.

This chain joins TRBV5-1 and TRBJ2-5; possibly TRBD2 for D (6 bases). The germline V gene encodes CDR1 SGHRS and CDR2 YFSETQ. V was cut by 4 bases and J by 8 bases, with 27 bases left in between. The CDR3 has 17 residues. The CDR3 is CASSATGTSTPGNTQYF. As DNA, the CDR3 is TGCGCCAGCAGCGCAACCGGGACTTCTACCCCCGGGAATACCCAGTACTTC.

The genes are TRBV15 and TRBJ2-7; 8 bases are shared with TRBD1. CDR1 is LNHNV and CDR2 is YYDKDF in the germline V gene (reference sequence). J lost 2 bases, V lost 5 bases, and 5 bases had no gene match. CDR3 size: 14 residues. The CDR3 DNA is TGTGCCACCAGCTCCCGGGACAGGACCTACGAGCAGTACTTC. Amino acid sequence: CATSSRDRTYEQYF.

The chain has TRBV4-1 and TRBJ1-2; 9 nucleotides match TRBD1. Germline assignment: CDR1 MGHRA and CDR2 YSYEKL. V was pared by 3 bases and J by 3 bases, with 11 bases of the junction left unmatched. The CDR3 contains 17 residues. The CDR3 is CASSQFVQGARYYGYTF. As DNA, the CDR3 is TGCGCCAGCAGCCAGTTCGTACAGGGGGCGCGGTACTATGGCTACACCTTC.

The DNA of the CDR3 is TGTGCCAGCAGTTACGGCACATTAGCCAAAAACATTCAGTACTTC. It specifies CASSYGTLAKNIQYF. This chain links TRBV6-2 or TRBV6-3 with TRBJ2-4; D call uncertain. The CDR3 consists of 15 residues. Germline-derived CDR1 and CDR2 are MNHEY and SVGEGT. The V and J ends lost 2 bases and 0 bases respectively, with 8 bases between them.

This sequence joins TRBV28 and TRBJ1-4; 7 bases align to TRBD1. The CDR3 contains 15 residues. V shed 7 bases, J shed 6 bases, and the junction held 11 bases outside the gene matches. Per germline, CDR1 MDHEN and CDR2 SYDVKM. The CDR3 nucleotides read TGTGCCAGCACTCCAATGGGCAGGGGGTATGAAAAACTGTTTTTT. Translated, it gives CASTPMGRGYEKLFF.

In its sample, this clone was seen a few times. V gene TRBV4-1 combines with J gene TRBJ2-7, with unresolved D. The germline V gene encodes CDR1 MGHRA and CDR2 YSYEKL. V was shortened by 1 base and J by 11 bases, with 15 bases between the two germline ends. This CDR3 has 13 residues. The CDR3, as DNA: TGCGCCAGCAGCCAAGTTGCCCCCGCAGGCAAGTACTTC. Protein product: CASSQVAPAGKYF.

The V gene is TRBV5-4, the J gene TRBJ2-1, with TRBD1 matching over 9 bases. Germline assignment: CDR1 SGHNT and CDR2 YYREEE (reference sequence). Trimming cost V 4 bases and J 5 bases; bases outside gene matches: 7. This CDR3 region has 15 residues. In DNA, the CDR3 is TGTGCCAGCAGCCCGCAACAGGGGGCCGACAATGAGCAGTTCTTC. It specifies CASSPQQGADNEQFF.

V is TRBV2 and J is TRBJ2-7; 8 bases are a match to TRBD2. CDR3 length: 12 amino acids. Trimming at V came to 6 bases and at J to 6 bases, leaving 4 bases not matched to a gene. Germline loops: CDR1 SNHLY, CDR2 FYNNEI. The CDR3 nucleotides read TGTGCCAGCAGGCCAGCGGGAGCCGAGCAGTACTTC. Translation: CASRPAGAEQYF.

The chain joins TRBV6-5 to TRBJ2-5; 7 bases agree with TRBD2. J lost 4 bases, V lost 7 bases, and 9 bases had no gene match. The CDR3 is made up of 14 amino acids. In germline, CDR1 is MNHEY, CDR2 SVGAGI. The CDR3 is CASKRGLEGETQYF. The CDR3 nucleotides read TGTGCCAGCAAACGCGGACTAGAGGGAGAGACCCAGTACTTC.

This CDR3 is CASSLFISEHGYTF. CDR3 DNA: TGTGCCAGCAGCTTGTTCATATCAGAACATGGCTACACCTTC. This chain uses TRBV7-2 with TRBJ1-2; D is undetermined. Germline V CDR1 and CDR2: SGHTA, FQGNSA. V lost 3 bases and J lost 6, with 14 bases in between. The CDR3 runs to 14 residues.

This chain links TRBV27 with TRBJ2-2, with a possible D match to TRBD2 (6 bases). Germline CDR1 is MNHEY and CDR2 is SMNVEV (reference sequence). Trimming took off 1 base at V and 2 bases at J, with 14 bases between the two ends. The CDR3 is 17 residues long. CDR3 loop: CASSLFFWGGNTGELFF. DNA of the CDR3: TGTGCCAGCAGTTTATTTTTTTGGGGAGGAAACACCGGGGAGCTGTTTTTT.

The chain couples TRBV25-1 to TRBJ1-3; D unclear. The germline V gene has CDR1 MGHDK and CDR2 SYGVNS. The CDR3 covers 15 residues. Trimming pared 4 bases from V and 0 bases from J, leaving 10 bases between. CDR3 sequence reads: CASSGGSNSGNTIYF. In DNA form, the CDR3 reads TGTGCCAGCAGTGGCGGGTCAAACTCTGGAAACACCATATATTTT.

This clone was recorded only once. This chain joins TRBV7-3 and TRBJ2-7; 8 positions agree with TRBD1. This CDR3 comprises 13 residues. Germline V lookup: CDR1 SGHTA, CDR2 FQGTGA. V lost 5 bases, J lost 6 bases, and 6 bases stayed unmatched. The chain's CDR3 is CASSDKQGGEQYF. DNA for the CDR3: TGTGCCAGCAGCGACAAACAGGGGGGCGAGCAGTACTTC.

The chain employs TRBV20-1 and TRBJ2-1, with 11 bases that match TRBD2. The CDR3 spans 14 residues. The V and J ends lost 6 bases and 8 bases, in that order; junction bases with no gene match: 9. In germline, CDR1 is DFQATT, CDR2 SNEGSKA (reference sequence). CDR3 in amino acids: CSASTSGGGDEQFF. The CDR3 bases are TGCAGTGCCAGTACTAGCGGGGGCGGGGATGAGCAGTTCTTC.

J is TRBJ1-1 and V is TRBV5-1; a weak D match, TRBD1 (6 bases). Germline values: CDR1 SGHRS, CDR2 YFSETQ. Trimming left V 0 bases short and J 7 bases short, with 22 bases between. The CDR3 consists of 17 residues. This CDR3 reads CASSLAFRTGGRVEAFF. The DNA for the CDR3 is TGCGCCAGCAGCTTGGCCTTCAGGACCGGGGGGCGGGTTGAAGCTTTCTTT.

The V and J genes are TRBV28 and TRBJ2-4, with D perhaps TRBD1 (5 bases). This CDR3 region has 13 residues. The germline gives CDR1 MDHEN, CDR2 SYDVKM. V lost 1 base to trimming and J lost 7 bases, with 8 bases between them. The CDR3: CASSLLTANIQYF. The DNA of the CDR3 is TGTGCCAGCAGTTTATTGACAGCTAACATTCAGTACTTC.

The V gene is TRBV28, the J gene TRBJ1-1; D unclear. The V end lost 5 bases, the J end lost 2 bases, and 18 bases lay between the germline ends. The CDR3 has 16 amino acids. The germline V gene has CDR1 MDHEN and CDR2 SYDVKM. CDR3 sequence: CASSPPGVEVNTEAFF. CDR3 coding DNA: TGTGCCAGCAGTCCCCCCGGGGTAGAGGTAAACACTGAAGCTTTCTTT.

The chain combines TRBV9 with TRBJ2-3; possibly TRBD2 for D (6 bases). The V end was cut by 3 bases, the J end by 6 bases, with 14 bases between. The CDR3 consists of 14 residues. In germline, CDR1 is SGDLS, CDR2 YYNGEE. This chain's CDR3 is CASSGSLARDTQYF. The CDR3 DNA is TGTGCCAGCAGCGGCTCCCTAGCGAGGGATACGCAGTATTTT.

The rearrangement uses TRBV11-2 and TRBJ2-1, with 10 bases fitting TRBD2. V gave up 4 bases and J gave up 4 bases; unmatched junction bases: 7. CDR3 length: 16 amino acids. CDR1 is SGHAT, CDR2 FQNNGV, per germline. CDR3 nucleotide sequence: TGTGCCAGCAGCTGGCAGGGACTAGCGTTATACAATGAGCAGTTCTTC. Its protein product is CASSWQGLALYNEQFF.

This chain joins TRBV5-3 and TRBJ1-3, with TRBD1 identical over 9 bases. TRBV5-3 falls under the ORF class, with uncertain function. J lost 0 bases, V lost 4 bases, and 14 bases had no gene match. This CDR3 contains 19 residues. For the CDR3, the DNA is TGTGCCAGAAGCGTCCGGGACAGGGTATCCAAAGACTCTGGAAACACCATATATTTT. Translating it yields CARSVRDRVSKDSGNTIYF.

The chain joins TRBV5-1 to TRBJ2-3, with 8 bases fitting TRBD2. The germline V gene encodes CDR1 SGHRS and CDR2 YFSETQ. The CDR3 has 18 residues. The V and J ends lost 3 bases and 5 bases, in that order; junction bases with no gene match: 17. The CDR3 is CASSSLRLSGRGKDTQYF. DNA for the CDR3: TGCGCCAGCAGCTCGTTAAGGCTAAGCGGGAGAGGAAAAGATACGCAGTATTTT.